A single sample gave rise to the 18 T cell receptor beta chains below, sequenced in a study of blood T cell repertoires in COVID-19. The protocol was immunoSEQ multiplex PCR, while the TCRdb copy is restricted to in-frame clones and leaves out a portion. The sample lists about 88,000 clones; approximately 89% were seen once. Sequencing was performed on peripheral blood. The receptors were sampled from a man at least 80 years old with acute or convalescent COVID-19.

This chain links TRBV18 with TRBJ2-3; 8 bases fit TRBD1. The junction had 7 bases not matched to a gene; V was cut back by 3 bases and J by 2 bases. Per germline, CDR1 KGHSH and CDR2 LQKENI. This CDR3 spans 16 amino acids. This chain's CDR3 is CASSPPGTGHTDTQYF. The CDR3 DNA follows: TGTGCCAGCTCACCGCCCGGGACAGGCCACACAGATACGCAGTATTTT.

J is TRBJ2-2 and V is TRBV6-4; D possibly corresponds to TRBD1 (6 bases). Trimming shortened V by 6 bases and J by 7 bases, and 12 bases separated the two germline ends. Germline CDR1 is MRHNA and CDR2 is SNTAGT. This CDR3 contains 13 residues. The CDR3 nucleotides are TGTGCCAGCAGCCCCAGGGGCCTCGGGGAGCTGTTTTTT. This encodes CASSPRGLGELFF.

This chain uses TRBV19 with TRBJ1-4; 8 bases agree with TRBD1. CDR3 length equals 15 residues. With V trimmed by 4 bases and J by 5 bases, 6 bases remained unmatched. Germline V lookup: CDR1 LNHDA, CDR2 SQIVND (reference sequence). Here the CDR3 DNA reads TGTGCCAGTAGTACCACAGGGGGGCGGAATGAAAAACTGTTTTTT. It codes for CASSTTGGRNEKLFF.

The chain is built from TRBV5-5 and TRBJ1-4; 8 nucleotides align to TRBD1. Unmatched junction bases numbered 9, after V lost 1 base and J lost 7 bases. The CDR3 contains 16 residues. Germline loops: CDR1 SGHKS, CDR2 YYEKEE (reference sequence). CDR3 amino acids: CASSLTSGGGGEKLFF. The CDR3 nucleotides read TGTGCCAGCAGCTTGACCTCAGGGGGCGGTGGTGAAAAACTGTTTTTT. The full variable domain, with the rest looked up from reference TRBV5-5 and TRBJ1-4, is DAGVTQSPTHLIKTRGQQVTLRCSPISGHKSVSWYQQVLGQGPQFIFQYYEKEERGRGNFPDRFSARQFPNYSSELNVNALLLGDSALYLCASSLTSGGGGEKLFFGSGTQLSVL.

V gene TRBV11-3 combines with J gene TRBJ2-1; 8 nucleotides line up with TRBD2. V lost 1 base, J lost 13 bases, and 6 bases stayed unmatched. Germline-derived CDR1 and CDR2 are SGHNT and YENEEA. The CDR3 has 13 residues. CDR3 region: CASSLGGGLGQFF. The CDR3 nucleotides read TGTGCCAGCAGCTTAGGCGGGGGACTAGGCCAGTTCTTC. Based on the CDR3 plus reference TRBV11-3 and TRBJ2-1, the full variable domain is EAGVVQSPRYKIIEKKQPVAFWCNPISGHNTLYWYLQNLGQGPELLIRYENEEAVDDSQLPKDRFSAERLKGVDSTLKIQPAELGDSAVYLCASSLGGGLGQFFGPGTRLTVL.

V is TRBV7-3 and J is TRBJ1-2; TRBD1 matches 7 bases. J was trimmed by 4 bases and V by 6 bases; bases with no gene match: 8. Germline CDR1 SGHTA, CDR2 FQGTGA. The CDR3 totals 14 residues. The CDR3 DNA reads as TGTGCCAGCAGTTCGGGGACAGCGGCCTATGGCTACACCTTC. This sequence encodes CASSSGTAAYGYTF.

The V call is TRBV4-3, the J call TRBJ2-7, with TRBD2 matching over 7 bases. The CDR3 extends over 15 amino acids. CDR1 and CDR2 from the germline V gene are LGHNA and YSLEER. V dropped 1 base and J dropped 5; count of bases not matched to a gene: 8. CDR3 region: CASSQVFGRGNEQYF. The DNA of the CDR3 is TGCGCCAGCAGCCAAGTCTTCGGGCGGGGGAACGAGCAGTACTTC.

The chain employs TRBV19 and TRBJ1-5, with 7 nucleotides matching TRBD1. This CDR3 is built from 17 residues. Trimming cost V 5 bases and J 0 bases; bases outside gene matches: 10. Germline V lookup: CDR1 LNHDA, CDR2 SQIVND (reference sequence). In DNA, the CDR3 is TGTGCCAGTAGTTCCCTCGTCGGGACAGTTAGCAATCAGCCCCAGCATTTT. Amino acid sequence: CASSSLVGTVSNQPQHF.

This clone was seen a few times. CDR3 DNA: TGTGCCAGCTCACCCCCGGGACAGGGAAACACCGGGGAGCTGTTTTTT. Its protein is CASSPPGQGNTGELFF. V gene TRBV18 combines with J gene TRBJ2-2, with 9 bases that match TRBD1. The CDR3 covers 16 residues. From germline, CDR1 is KGHSH and CDR2 LQKENI. Losses at the gene ends were 3 bases for V and 2 bases for J; bases not matched to a gene: 4.

The rearrangement uses TRBV7-9 and TRBJ1-1; 7 nucleotides align to TRBD1. CDR1 is SEHNR, CDR2 FQNEAQ, per germline (reference sequence). Losses at the gene ends were 8 bases for V and 3 bases for J; bases not matched to a gene: 9. This CDR3 is built from 14 residues. This CDR3 is CASCEQGSDTEAFF. The CDR3 DNA reads as TGTGCCAGCTGCGAACAGGGGAGCGACACTGAAGCTTTCTTT.

The V and J genes are TRBV25-1 and TRBJ1-2, with D possibly being TRBD1 (6 bases). The CDR3 is 16 residues long. Trimming removed 1 base at V and 6 bases at J, with 18 bases between. The germline gives CDR1 MGHDK, CDR2 SYGVNS. CDR3 residues: CASSELYVGGVHGYTF. CDR3 DNA sequence: TGTGCCAGCAGTGAATTGTACGTAGGGGGGGTTCATGGCTACACCTTC.

This chain links TRBV6-5 with TRBJ1-4; 7 nucleotides align to TRBD1. J was trimmed by 6 bases and V by 7 bases; bases with no gene match: 11. Per the germline V gene, CDR1 is MNHEY and CDR2 is SVGAGI. This CDR3 contains 15 residues. CDR3: CASTARDSRDEKLFF. In nucleotides, the CDR3 is TGTGCCAGCACCGCGCGGGACAGCCGAGATGAAAAACTGTTTTTT.

Only one count was recorded for this clone. The chain couples TRBV4-2 to TRBJ2-5, with 8 bases that match TRBD2. This CDR3 has 16 amino acids. Per germline, CDR1 LGHNA and CDR2 YNFKEQ. With V trimmed by 1 base and J by 0 bases, 4 bases remained unmatched. In nucleotides, the CDR3 is TGTGCCAGCAGCCAAGCGGGCGGGGGGAACCAAGAGACCCAGTACTTC. It is translated as CASSQAGGGNQETQYF.

This clone has ten or more counts. The CDR3 is CASSLVTGWNYGYTF. CDR3 sequence (DNA): TGTGCCAGCAGCCTGGTGACAGGGTGGAACTATGGCTACACCTTC. The V call is TRBV11-2, the J call TRBJ1-2, with 7 bases that match TRBD1. Germline trimming cut 5 bases from V and 2 bases from J; bases unmatched to any gene: 8. CDR1 is SGHAT, CDR2 FQNNGV, per germline. The length of the CDR3 is 15 residues.

The chain is built from TRBV6-1 and TRBJ1-5; no firm D call. CDR3 length: 13 amino acids. Germline V CDR1 and CDR2: MNHNS, SASEGT. Trimming pared 2 bases from V and 1 base from J, leaving 3 bases between. CDR3 in DNA: TGTGCCAGCAGTGAACTAAGCAATCAGCCCCAGCATTTT. It codes for CASSELSNQPQHF.

The chain links TRBV5-6 to TRBJ1-1; D gene ambiguous. The ends were cut back, 4 bases at V and 5 bases at J, with 9 bases in the middle. The CDR3 contains 12 residues. Germline V lookup: CDR1 SGHDT, CDR2 YYEEEE. The CDR3 here is CASSSHRTEAFF. In nucleotides, the CDR3 is TGTGCCAGCAGCAGTCATCGGACTGAAGCTTTCTTT. The whole variable domain, remainder taken from reference TRBV5-6 and TRBJ1-1, is DAGVTQSPTHLIKTRGQQVTLRCSPKSGHDTVSWYQQALGQGPQFIFQYYEEEERQRGNFPDRFSGHQFPNYSSELNVNALLLGDSALYLCASSSHRTEAFFGQGTRLTVV.

The gene calls are TRBV29-1 and TRBJ2-2; 8 nucleotides agree with TRBD1. The CDR3 sequence is 13 residues long. CDR1 is SQVTM, CDR2 ANQGSEA, per germline. V shed 5 bases and J 4 bases; nucleotides not matched to a gene: 3. The DNA for the CDR3 is TGCAGCGTTTCGACAGGGGCCACCGGGGAGCTGTTTTTT. Amino acids: CSVSTGATGELFF.

V usage is TRBV9 and J usage is TRBJ1-5; D is uncertain. V was shortened by 5 bases and J by 1 base, with 16 bases between the two germline ends. This CDR3 is built from 16 residues. CDR1 SGDLS and CDR2 YYNGEE come from the germline V gene. The CDR3 here is CASRAAGPQSNQPQHF. CDR3 nucleotide sequence: TGTGCCAGCAGGGCCGCGGGCCCTCAGAGCAATCAGCCCCAGCATTTT.